The sequence of this T cell receptor (beta chain) was determined in a study of blood T cell repertoires in COVID-19. Clones were read by immunoSEQ multiplex PCR, and TCRdb kept only the in-frame ones, dropping some. The sample contains some 70,000 clones, about 88% of which appear only once. Trimming cost V 5 bases and J 1 base; bases outside gene matches: 2. The CDR3 extends over 14 amino acids. Germline V gene lookup returns CDR1 SGHTA and CDR2 FQGTGA. Input material: peripheral blood. The clonotype was recovered from a man aged 70-80 years with active or convalescent COVID-19. The gene calls are TRBV7-3 and TRBJ2-7, with TRBD2 matching over 10 bases. In DNA, the CDR3 is TGTGCCAGCAGCCAGACTAGCGGGTCCTACGAGCAGTACTTC. It encodes CASSQTSGSYEQYF.